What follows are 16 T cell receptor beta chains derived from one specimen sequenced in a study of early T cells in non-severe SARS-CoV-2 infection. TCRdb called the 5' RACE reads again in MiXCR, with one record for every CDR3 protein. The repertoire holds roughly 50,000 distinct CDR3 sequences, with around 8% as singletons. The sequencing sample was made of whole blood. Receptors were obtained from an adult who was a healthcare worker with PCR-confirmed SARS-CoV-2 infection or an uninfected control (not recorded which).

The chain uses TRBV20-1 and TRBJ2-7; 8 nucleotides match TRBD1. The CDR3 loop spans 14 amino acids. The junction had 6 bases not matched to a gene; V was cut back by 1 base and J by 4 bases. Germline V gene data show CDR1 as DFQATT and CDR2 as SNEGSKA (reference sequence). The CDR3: CSARGQGAQYEQYF. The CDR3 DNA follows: TGCAGTGCTAGAGGTCAGGGGGCACAGTACGAGCAGTACTTC.

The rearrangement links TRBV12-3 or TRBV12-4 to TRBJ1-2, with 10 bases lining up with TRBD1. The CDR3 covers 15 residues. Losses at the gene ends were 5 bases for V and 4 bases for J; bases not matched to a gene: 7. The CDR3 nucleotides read TGTGCCAGCAGTCCTCGGGACAGGGGTCCCTATGGCTACACCTTC. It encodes CASSPRDRGPYGYTF.

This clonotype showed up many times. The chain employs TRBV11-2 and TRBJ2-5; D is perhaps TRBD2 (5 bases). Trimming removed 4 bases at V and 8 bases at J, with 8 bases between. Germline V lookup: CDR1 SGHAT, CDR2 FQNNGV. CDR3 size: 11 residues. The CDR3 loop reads CASSSLDTQYF. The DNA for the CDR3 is TGTGCCAGCAGCTCACTAGATACCCAGTACTTC. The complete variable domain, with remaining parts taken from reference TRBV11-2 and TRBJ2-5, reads EAGVAQSPRYKIIEKRQSVAFWCNPISGHATLYWYQQILGQGPKLLIQFQNNGVVDDSQLPKDRFSAERLKGVDSTLKIQPAKLEDSAVYLCASSSLDTQYFGPGTRLLVL.

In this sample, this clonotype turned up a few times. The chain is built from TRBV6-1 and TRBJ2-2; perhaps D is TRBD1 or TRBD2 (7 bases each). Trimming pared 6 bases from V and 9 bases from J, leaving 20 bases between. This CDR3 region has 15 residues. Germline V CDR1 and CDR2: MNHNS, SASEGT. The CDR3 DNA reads TGTGCCAGCAGCGGGAGACAGGGCGGGAGCTGGGAGCTGTTTTTT. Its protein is CASSGRQGGSWELFF.

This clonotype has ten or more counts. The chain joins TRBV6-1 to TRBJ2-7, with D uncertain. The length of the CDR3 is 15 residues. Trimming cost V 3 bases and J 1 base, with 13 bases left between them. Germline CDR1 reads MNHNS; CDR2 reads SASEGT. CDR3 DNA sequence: TGTGCCAGCAGTGATGGCAGCAATCCGTCCTACGAGCAGTACTTC. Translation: CASSDGSNPSYEQYF.

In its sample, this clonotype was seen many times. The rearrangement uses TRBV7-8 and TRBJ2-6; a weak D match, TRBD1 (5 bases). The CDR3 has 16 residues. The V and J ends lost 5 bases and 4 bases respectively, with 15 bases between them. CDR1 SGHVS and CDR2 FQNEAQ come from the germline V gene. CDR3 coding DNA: TGTGCCAGCAGCGCGAGTCAGGGTGTAGGGGCCAACGTCCTGACTTTC. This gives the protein CASSASQGVGANVLTF.

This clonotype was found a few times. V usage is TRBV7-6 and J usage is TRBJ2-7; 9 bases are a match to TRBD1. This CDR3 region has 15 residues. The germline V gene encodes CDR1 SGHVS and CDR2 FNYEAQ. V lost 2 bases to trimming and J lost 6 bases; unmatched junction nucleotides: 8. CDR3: CASSLQPGQGGEQYF. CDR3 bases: TGTGCCAGCAGCTTACAACCGGGACAGGGAGGCGAGCAGTACTTC. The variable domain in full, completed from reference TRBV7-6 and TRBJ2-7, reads GAGVSQSPRYKVTKRGQDVALRCDPISGHVSLYWYRQALGQGPEFLTYFNYEAQQDKSGLPNDRFSAERPEGSISTLTIQRTEQRDSAMYRCASSLQPGQGGEQYFGPGTRLTVT.

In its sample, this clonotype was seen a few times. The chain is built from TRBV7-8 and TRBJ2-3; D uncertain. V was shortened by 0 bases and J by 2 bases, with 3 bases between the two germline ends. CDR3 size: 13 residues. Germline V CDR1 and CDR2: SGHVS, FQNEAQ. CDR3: CASSLALTDTQYF. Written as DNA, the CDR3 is TGTGCCAGCAGCTTAGCACTCACAGATACGCAGTATTTT.

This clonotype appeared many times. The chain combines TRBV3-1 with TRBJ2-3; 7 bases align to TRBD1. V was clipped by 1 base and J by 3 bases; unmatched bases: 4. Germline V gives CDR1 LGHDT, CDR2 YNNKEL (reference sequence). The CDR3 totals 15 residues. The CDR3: CASSQGQGVTDTQYF. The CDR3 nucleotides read TGTGCCAGCAGCCAAGGACAGGGTGTGACAGATACGCAGTATTTT.

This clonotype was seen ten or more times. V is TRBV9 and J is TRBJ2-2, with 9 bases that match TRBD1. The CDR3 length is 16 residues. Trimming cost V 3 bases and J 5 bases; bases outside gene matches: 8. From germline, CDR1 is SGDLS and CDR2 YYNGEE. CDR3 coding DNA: TGTGCCAGCAGCGGGCCGGGACAGGGCCGAACCGGGGAGCTGTTTTTT. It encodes CASSGPGQGRTGELFF.

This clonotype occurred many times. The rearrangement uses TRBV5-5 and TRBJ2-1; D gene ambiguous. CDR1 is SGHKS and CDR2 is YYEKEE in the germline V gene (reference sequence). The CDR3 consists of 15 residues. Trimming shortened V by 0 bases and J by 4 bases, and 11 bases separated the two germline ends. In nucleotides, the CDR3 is TGTGCCAGCAGCTTGGAACTGTTCTTGTACAATGAGCAGTTCTTC. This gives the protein CASSLELFLYNEQFF.

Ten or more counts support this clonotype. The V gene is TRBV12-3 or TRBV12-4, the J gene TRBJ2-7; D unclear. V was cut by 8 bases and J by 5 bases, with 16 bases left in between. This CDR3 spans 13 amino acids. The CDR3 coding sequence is TGTGCCAGCGGCCGCGGACGCCCCAACGAGCAGTACTTC. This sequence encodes CASGRGRPNEQYF.

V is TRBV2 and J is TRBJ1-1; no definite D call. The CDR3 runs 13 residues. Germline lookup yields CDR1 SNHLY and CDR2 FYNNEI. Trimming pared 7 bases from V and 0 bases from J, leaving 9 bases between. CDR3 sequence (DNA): TGTGCCAGCAACCCAGAGATGAACACTGAAGCTTTCTTT. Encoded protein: CASNPEMNTEAFF.

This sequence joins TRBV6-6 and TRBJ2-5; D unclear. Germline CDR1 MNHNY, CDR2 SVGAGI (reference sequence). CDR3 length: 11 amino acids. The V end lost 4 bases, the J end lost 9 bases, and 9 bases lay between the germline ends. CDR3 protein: CASSLWAAQYF. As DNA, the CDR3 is TGTGCCAGCAGTTTGTGGGCGGCCCAGTACTTC.

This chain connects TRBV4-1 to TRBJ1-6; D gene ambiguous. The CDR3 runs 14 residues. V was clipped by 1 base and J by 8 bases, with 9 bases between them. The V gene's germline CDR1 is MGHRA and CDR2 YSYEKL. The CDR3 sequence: CASSQGILHSPLHF. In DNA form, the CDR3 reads TGCGCCAGCAGCCAAGGAATATTGCATTCACCCCTCCACTTT.

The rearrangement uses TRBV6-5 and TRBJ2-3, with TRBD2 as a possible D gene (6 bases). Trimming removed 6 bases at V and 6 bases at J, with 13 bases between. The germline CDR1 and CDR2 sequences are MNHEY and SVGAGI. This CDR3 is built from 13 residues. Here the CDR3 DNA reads TGTGCCAGCAGAGACCGGGGGAGGGATACGCAGTATTTT. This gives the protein CASRDRGRDTQYF.